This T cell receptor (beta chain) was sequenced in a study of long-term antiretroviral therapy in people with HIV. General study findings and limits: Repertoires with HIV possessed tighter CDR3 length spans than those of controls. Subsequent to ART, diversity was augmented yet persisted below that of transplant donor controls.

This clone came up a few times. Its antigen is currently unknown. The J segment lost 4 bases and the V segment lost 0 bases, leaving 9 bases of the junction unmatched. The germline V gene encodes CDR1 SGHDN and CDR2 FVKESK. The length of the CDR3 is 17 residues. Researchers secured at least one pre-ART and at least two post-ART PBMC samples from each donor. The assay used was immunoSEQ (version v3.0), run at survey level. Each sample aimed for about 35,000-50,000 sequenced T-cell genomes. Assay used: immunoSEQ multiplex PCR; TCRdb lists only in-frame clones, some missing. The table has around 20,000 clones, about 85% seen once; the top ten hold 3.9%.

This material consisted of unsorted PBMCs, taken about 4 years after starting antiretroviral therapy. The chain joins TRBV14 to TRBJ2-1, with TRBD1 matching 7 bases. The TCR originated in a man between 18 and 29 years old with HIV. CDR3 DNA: TGTGCCAGCAGCCAAGAAAGGGGGCGGCTACATTACAATGAGCAGTTCTTC. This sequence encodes CASSQERGRLHYNEQFF. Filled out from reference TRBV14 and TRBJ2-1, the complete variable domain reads EAGVTQFPSHSVIEKGQTVTLRCDPISGHDNLYWYRRVMGKEIKFLLHFVKESKQDESGMPNNRFLAERTGGTYSTLKVQPAELEDSGVYFCASSQERGRLHYNEQFFGPGTRLTVL.